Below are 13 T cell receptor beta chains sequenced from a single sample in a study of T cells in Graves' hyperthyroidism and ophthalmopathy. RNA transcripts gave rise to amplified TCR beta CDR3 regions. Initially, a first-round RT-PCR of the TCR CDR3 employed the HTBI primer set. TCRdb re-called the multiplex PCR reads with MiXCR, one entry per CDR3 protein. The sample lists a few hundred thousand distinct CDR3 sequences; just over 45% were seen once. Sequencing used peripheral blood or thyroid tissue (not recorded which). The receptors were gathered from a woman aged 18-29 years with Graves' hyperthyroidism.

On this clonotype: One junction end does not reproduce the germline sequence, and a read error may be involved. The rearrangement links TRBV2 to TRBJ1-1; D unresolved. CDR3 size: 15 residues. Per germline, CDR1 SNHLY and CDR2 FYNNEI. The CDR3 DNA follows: TGCGCCAGCAGCCAAGAGAAGGTCGAGAACACTGAAGCTTTCTTT. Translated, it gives CASSQEKVENTEAFF. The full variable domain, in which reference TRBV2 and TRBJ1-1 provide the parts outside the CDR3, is EPEVTQTPSHQVTQMGQEVILRCVPISNHLYFYWYRQILGQKVEFLVSFYNNEISEKSEIFDDQFSVERPDGSNFTLKIRSTKLEDSAMYFCASSQEKVENTEAFFGQGTRLTVV.

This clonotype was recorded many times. CDR3: CASSGQGAQETQYF. The CDR3 nucleotides read TGTGCCAGCAGTGGACAGGGAGCACAAGAGACCCAGTACTTC. The chain uses TRBV12-3 or TRBV12-4 and TRBJ2-5, with 8 bases matching TRBD1. This CDR3 comprises 14 residues. V lost 5 bases, J lost 2 bases, and 4 bases stayed unmatched.

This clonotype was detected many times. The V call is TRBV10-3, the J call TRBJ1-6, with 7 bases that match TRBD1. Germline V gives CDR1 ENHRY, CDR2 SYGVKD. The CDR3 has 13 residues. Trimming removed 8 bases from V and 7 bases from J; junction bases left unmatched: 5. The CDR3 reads CAIAGQRNSPLHF. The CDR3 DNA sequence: TGTGCCATCGCGGGACAGAGGAATTCACCCCTCCACTTT.

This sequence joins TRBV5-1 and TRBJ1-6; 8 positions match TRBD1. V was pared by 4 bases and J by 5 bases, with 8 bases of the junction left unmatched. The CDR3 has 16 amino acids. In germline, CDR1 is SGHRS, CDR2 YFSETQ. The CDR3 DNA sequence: TGCGCCAGCAGCACAAGAGACAGGGGACATAATTCACCCCTCCACTTT. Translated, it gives CASSTRDRGHNSPLHF.

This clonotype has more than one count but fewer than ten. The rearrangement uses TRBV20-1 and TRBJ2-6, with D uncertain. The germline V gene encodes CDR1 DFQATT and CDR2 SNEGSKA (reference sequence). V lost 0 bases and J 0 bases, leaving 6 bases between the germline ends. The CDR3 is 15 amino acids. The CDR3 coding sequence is TGCAGTGCTAGAGACCCAGACTCTGGGGCCAACGTCCTGACTTTC. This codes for CSARDPDSGANVLTF.

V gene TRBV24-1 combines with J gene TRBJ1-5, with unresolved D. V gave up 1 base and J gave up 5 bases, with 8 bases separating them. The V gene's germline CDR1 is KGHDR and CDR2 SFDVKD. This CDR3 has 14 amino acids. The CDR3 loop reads CATSDLTTYQPQHF. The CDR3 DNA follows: TGTGCCACCAGTGATTTAACTACCTATCAGCCCCAGCATTTT.

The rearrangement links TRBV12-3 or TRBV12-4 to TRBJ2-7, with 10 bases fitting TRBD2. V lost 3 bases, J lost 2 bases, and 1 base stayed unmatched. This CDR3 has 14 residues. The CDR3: CASSFTSGAYEQYF. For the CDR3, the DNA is TGTGCCAGCAGTTTTACTAGCGGGGCCTACGAGCAGTACTTC.

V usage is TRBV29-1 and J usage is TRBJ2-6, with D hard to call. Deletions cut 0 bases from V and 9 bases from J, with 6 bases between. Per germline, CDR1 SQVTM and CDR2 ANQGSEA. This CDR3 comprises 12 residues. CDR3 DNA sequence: TGCAGCGTTGAAGAGCGGCTCAACGTCCTGACTTTC. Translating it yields CSVEERLNVLTF. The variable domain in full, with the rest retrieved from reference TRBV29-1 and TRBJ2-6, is SAVISQKPSRDICQRGTSLTIQCQVDSQVTMMFWYRQQPGQSLTLIATANQGSEATYESGFVIDKFPISRPNLTFSTLTVSNMSPEDSSIYLCSVEERLNVLTFGAGSRLTVL.

CDR3 amino acids: CASSPTGESRGYTF. The CDR3 region has the DNA TGTGCCAGCAGCCCAACAGGGGAGAGTAGGGGCTACACCTTC. The chain employs TRBV7-3 and TRBJ1-2; TRBD1 agrees at 7 bases. This CDR3 contains 14 residues. With V trimmed by 5 bases and J by 8 bases, 11 bases remained unmatched. Looked up from germline, CDR1 is SGHTA and CDR2 is FQGTGA.

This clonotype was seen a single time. The CDR3 sequence is CASRLAGGAYEHF. DNA for the CDR3: TGTGCCAGCAGGCTAGCGGGAGGGGCCTACGAGCATTTT. The chain carries TRBV12-3 or TRBV12-4 and TRBJ1-5, with a weak D call TRBD1 (5 bases). V was cut by 6 bases and J by 14 bases, with 20 bases left in between. The CDR3 length is 13 residues.

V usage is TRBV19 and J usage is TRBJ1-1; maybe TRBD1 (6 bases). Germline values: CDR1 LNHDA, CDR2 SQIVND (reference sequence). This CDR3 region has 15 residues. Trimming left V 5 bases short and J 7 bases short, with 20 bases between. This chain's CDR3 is CASSSPGQGWYEAFF. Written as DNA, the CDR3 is TGTGCCAGTAGTTCCCCGGGGCAGGGGTGGTATGAAGCTTTCTTT.

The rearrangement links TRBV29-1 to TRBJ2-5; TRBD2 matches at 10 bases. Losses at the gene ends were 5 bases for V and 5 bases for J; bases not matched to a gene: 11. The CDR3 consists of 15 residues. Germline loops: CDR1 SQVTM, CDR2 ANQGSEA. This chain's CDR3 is CSVQRALAGPETQYF. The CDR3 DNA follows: TGCAGCGTTCAAAGGGCACTAGCGGGGCCGGAGACCCAGTACTTC.

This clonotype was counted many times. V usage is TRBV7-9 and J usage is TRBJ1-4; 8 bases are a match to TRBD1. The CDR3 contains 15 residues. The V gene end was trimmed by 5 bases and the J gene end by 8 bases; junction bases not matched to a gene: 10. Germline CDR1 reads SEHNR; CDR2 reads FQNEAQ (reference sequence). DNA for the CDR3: TGTGCCAGCAGCGGAGGACAGGGAATAGAGGAAAAACTGTTTTTT. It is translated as CASSGGQGIEEKLFF.